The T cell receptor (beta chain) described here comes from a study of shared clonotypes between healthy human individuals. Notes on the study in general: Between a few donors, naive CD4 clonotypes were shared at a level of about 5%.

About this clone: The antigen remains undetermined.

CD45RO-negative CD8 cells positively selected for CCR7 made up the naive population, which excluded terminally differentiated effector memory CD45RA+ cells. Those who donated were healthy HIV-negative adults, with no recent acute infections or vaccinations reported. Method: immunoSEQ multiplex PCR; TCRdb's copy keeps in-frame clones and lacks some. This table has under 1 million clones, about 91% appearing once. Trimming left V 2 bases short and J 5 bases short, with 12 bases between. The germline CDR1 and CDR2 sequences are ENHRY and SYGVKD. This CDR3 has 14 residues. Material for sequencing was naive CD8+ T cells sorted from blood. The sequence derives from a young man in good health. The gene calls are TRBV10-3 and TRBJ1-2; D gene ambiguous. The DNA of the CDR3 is TGTGCCATCAGTGAGAAAAGGAGCAGTTATGGCTACACCTTC. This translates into CAISEKRSSYGYTF.